The 2 T cell receptor beta chains presented below share a single source sample, sequenced in a study of shared clonotypes between healthy human individuals. CD45RO-negative cells were positively selected for CCR7, leaving out terminally differentiated effector memory CD45RA+ cells. TCRdb keeps only in-frame clones here, not all; method: immunoSEQ multiplex PCR. The sample carries roughly 2.1 million clones, approximately 94% recorded once. Sequencing was carried out using naive CD8+ T cells from PBMCs. Source of these receptors: a man younger than 35 in good health. Some clones in this sample may be carry-over from other donors' samples.

The rearrangement joins TRBV5-1 to TRBJ2-1; 10 bases match TRBD1. Germline CDR1 reads SGHRS; CDR2 reads YFSETQ. V dropped 4 bases and J dropped 6; count of bases not matched to a gene: 16. The CDR3 contains 18 residues. The CDR3 reads CASSRTDRDRGWGNEQFF. CDR3 nucleotides: TGCGCCAGCAGCCGGACCGACCGGGACAGGGGATGGGGCAATGAGCAGTTCTTC.

The chain has TRBV29-1 and TRBJ1-1; 7 nucleotides match TRBD1. Trimming at V came to 5 bases and at J to 4 bases, leaving 4 bases not matched to a gene. Germline loops: CDR1 SQVTM, CDR2 ANQGSEA. The CDR3 is 12 residues long. The CDR3 DNA is TGCAGCGTTCAACAGGGGACCACTGAAGCTTTCTTT. Translating it yields CSVQQGTTEAFF.